This entry features one TCR beta chain sequence. As yet, its antigen is unknown. The data are from a study of OX40 agonist ivuxolimab in advanced cancers. Study-level findings and limits: Compared with others, partial responders at 0.1-3.0 mg/kg displayed clonal expansion among the lowest.

TCRdb's copy holds only in-frame clones and misses some; the assay was immunoSEQ multiplex PCR. The table includes around 46,000 clones, 90% to 95% detected once. The specimen was CD4+ or CD8+ T cells sorted from blood, collected in a trial of the OX40 agonist ivuxolimab. The receptor was derived from an adult with an advanced solid tumor such as melanoma, head and neck, liver or kidney cancer.

The DNA of the CDR3 is TGCGCCAGCAGCCAAGGACGGAATCTCCGATACGAGCAGTACTTC. Amino acid sequence: CASSQGRNLRYEQYF. The chain joins TRBV4-3 to TRBJ2-7; D is unclear. Germline loops: CDR1 LGHNA, CDR2 YSLEER. V lost 1 base and J 4 bases, leaving 14 bases between the germline ends. The CDR3 length is 15 residues.